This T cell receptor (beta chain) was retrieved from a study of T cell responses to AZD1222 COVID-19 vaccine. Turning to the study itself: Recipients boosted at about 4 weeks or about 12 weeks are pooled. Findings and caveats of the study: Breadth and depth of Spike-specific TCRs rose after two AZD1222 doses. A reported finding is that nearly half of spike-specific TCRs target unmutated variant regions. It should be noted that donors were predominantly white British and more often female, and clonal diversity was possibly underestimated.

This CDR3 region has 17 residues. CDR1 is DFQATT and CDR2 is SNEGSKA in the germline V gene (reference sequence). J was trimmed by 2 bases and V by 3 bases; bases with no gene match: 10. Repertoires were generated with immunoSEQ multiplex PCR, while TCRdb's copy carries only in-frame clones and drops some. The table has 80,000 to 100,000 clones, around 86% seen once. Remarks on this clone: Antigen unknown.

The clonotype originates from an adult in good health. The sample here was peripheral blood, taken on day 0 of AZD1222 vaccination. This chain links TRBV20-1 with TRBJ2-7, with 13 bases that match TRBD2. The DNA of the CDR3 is TGCAGTGCTAGTCGTCCCCCCGGACTAGCGGGAGCCTACGAGCAGTACTTC. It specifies CSASRPPGLAGAYEQYF.